The present T cell receptor (beta chain) was sequenced within a study of shared T cell receptors in the human thymus. Germline CDR1 is SGHTA and CDR2 is FQGTGA. This CDR3 comprises 15 residues. The V end lost 6 bases, the J end lost 0 bases, and 13 bases lay between the germline ends. Measured with immunoSEQ multiplex PCR; TCRdb has only the in-frame clones, and not every one. The sample gives over 350,000 clones, 95% of which show up once; 0.02% is in the top ten. The TCR originated in a human donor. The chain uses TRBV7-3 and TRBJ2-3, with unresolved D. Sample: thymocytes. The CDR3 nucleotides are TGTGCCAGCAGACTGACGACGACTAGCACAGATACGCAGTATTTT. It yields the protein CASRLTTTSTDTQYF.